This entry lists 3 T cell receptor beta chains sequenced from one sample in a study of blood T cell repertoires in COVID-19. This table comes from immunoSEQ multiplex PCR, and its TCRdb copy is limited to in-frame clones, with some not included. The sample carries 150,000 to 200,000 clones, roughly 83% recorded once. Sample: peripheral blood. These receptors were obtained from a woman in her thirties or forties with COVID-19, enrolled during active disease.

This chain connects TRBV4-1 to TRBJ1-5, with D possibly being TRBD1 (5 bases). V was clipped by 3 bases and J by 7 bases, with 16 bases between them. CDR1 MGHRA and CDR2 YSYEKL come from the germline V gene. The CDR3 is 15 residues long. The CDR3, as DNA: TGCGCCAGCAGCCAGGACCCCCGACGGGGGCAGCCCCAGCATTTT. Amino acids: CASSQDPRRGQPQHF.

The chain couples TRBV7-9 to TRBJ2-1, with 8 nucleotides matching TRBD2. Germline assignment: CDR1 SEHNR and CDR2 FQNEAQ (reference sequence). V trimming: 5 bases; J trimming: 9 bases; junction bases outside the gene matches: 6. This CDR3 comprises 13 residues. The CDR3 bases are TGTGCCAGCAGCCCGGGACTAGTCGTTGAGCAGTTCTTC. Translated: CASSPGLVVEQFF.

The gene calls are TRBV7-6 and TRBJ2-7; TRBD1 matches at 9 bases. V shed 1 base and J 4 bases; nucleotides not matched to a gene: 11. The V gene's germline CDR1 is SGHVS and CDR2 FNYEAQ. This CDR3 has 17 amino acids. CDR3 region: CASSLEPTGQGRYEQYF. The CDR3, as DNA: TGTGCCAGCAGCTTAGAACCCACTGGACAGGGGCGATACGAGCAGTACTTC.